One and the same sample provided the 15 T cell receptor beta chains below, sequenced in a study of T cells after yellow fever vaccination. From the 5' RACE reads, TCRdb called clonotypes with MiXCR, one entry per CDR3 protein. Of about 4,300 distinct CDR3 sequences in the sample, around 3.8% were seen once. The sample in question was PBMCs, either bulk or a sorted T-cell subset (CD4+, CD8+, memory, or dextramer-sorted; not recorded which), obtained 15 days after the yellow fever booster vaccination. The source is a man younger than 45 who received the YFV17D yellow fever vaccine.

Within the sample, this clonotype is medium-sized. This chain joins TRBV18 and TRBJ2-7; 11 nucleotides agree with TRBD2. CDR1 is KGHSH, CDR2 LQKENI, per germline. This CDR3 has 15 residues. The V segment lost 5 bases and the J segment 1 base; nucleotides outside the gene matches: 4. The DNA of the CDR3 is TGTGCCAGCTCAGCCAGACTAGCGGGATCCTACGAGCAGTACTTC. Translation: CASSARLAGSYEQYF.

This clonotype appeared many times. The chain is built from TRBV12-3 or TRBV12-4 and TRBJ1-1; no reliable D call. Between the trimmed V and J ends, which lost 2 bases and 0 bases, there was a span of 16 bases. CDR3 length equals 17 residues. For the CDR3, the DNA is TGTGCCAGCAGTTTATCCGGGAAAGGACTCATGAACACTGAAGCTTTCTTT. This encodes CASSLSGKGLMNTEAFF.

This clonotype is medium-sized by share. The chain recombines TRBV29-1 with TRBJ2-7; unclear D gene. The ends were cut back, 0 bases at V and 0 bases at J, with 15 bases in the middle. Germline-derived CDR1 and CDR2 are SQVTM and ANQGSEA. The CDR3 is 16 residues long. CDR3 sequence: CSVEEASGPSSYEQYF. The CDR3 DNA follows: TGCAGCGTTGAAGAAGCGTCAGGTCCGTCCTCCTACGAGCAGTACTTC.

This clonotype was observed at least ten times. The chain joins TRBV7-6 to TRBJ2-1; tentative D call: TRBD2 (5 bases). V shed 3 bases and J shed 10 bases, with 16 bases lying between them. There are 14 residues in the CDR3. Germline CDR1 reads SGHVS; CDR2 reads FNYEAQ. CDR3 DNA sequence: TGTGCCAGCAGCTTGAGGGCAACCTCCGACGAGCAGTTCTTC. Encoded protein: CASSLRATSDEQFF.

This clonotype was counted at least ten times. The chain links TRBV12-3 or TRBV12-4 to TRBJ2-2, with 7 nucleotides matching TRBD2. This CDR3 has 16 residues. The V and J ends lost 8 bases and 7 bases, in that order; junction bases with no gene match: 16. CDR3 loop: CASRPGGWGYVGELFF. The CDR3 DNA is TGTGCCAGCCGTCCCGGGGGGTGGGGGTACGTCGGGGAGCTGTTTTTT.

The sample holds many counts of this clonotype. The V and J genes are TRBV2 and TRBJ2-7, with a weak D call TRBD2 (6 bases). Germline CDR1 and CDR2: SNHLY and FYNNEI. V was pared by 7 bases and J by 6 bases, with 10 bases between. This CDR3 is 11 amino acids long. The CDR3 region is CASTSDGEQYF. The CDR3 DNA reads TGTGCCAGCACTAGCGACGGCGAGCAGTACTTC. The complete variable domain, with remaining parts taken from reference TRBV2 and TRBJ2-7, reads EPEVTQTPSHQVTQMGQEVILRCVPISNHLYFYWYRQILGQKVEFLVSFYNNEISEKSEIFDDQFSVERPDGSNFTLKIRSTKLEDSAMYFCASTSDGEQYFGPGTRLTVT.

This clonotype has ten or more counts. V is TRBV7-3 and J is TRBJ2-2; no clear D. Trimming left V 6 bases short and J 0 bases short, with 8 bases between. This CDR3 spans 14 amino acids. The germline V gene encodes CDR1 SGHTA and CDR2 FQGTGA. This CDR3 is CASRFYPNTGELFF. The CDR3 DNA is TGTGCCAGCAGGTTCTACCCGAACACCGGGGAGCTGTTTTTT.

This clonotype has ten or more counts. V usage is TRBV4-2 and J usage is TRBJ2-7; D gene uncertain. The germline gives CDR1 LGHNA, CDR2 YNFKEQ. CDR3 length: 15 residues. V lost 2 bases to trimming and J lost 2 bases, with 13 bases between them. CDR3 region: CASSQPRTAPYEQYF. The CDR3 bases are TGTGCCAGCAGCCAACCACGGACGGCGCCCTACGAGCAGTACTTC.

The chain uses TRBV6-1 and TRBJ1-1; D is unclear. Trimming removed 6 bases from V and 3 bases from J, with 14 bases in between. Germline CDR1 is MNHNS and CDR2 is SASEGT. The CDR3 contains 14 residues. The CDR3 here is CASRPIGSDTEAFF. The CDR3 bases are TGTGCCAGCAGGCCAATCGGGTCAGACACTGAAGCTTTCTTT.

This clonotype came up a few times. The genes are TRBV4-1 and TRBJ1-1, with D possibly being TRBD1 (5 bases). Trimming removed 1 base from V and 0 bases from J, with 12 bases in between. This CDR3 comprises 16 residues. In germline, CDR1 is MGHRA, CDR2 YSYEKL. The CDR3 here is CASSQGGGVMNTEAFF. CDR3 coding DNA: TGCGCCAGCAGCCAAGGGGGGGGGGTAATGAACACTGAAGCTTTCTTT.

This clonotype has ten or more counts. CDR3 DNA: TGTGCCAGCAGCTTTAGCGGGAGTGGTCTTTCCGAGCAGTTCTTC. It specifies CASSFSGSGLSEQFF. The chain carries TRBV7-2 and TRBJ2-1; 9 nucleotides agree with TRBD2. V was clipped by 3 bases and J by 10 bases; unmatched bases: 10. CDR1 and CDR2 from the germline V gene are SGHTA and FQGNSA. This CDR3 has 15 residues.

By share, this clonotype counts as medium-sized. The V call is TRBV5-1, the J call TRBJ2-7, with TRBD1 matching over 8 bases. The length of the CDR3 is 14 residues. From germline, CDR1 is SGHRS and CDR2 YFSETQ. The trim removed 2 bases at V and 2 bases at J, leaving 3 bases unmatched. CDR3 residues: CASSFQGATYEQYF. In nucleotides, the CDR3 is TGCGCCAGCAGCTTTCAGGGGGCTACCTACGAGCAGTACTTC.

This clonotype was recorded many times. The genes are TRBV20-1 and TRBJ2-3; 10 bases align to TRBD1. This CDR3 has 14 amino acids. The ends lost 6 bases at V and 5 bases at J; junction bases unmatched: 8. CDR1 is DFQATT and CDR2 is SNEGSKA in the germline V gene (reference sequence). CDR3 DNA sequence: TGCAGTGCGCGGACAGGGGGACTGGGAGATACGCAGTATTTT. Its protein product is CSARTGGLGDTQYF.

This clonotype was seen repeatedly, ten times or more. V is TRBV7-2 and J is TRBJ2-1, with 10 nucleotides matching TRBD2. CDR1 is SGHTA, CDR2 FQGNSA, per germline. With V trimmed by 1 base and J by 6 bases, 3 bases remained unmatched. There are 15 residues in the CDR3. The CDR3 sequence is CASSLGASGGNEQFF. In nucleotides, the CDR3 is TGTGCCAGCAGCTTAGGCGCTAGCGGGGGCAATGAGCAGTTCTTC.

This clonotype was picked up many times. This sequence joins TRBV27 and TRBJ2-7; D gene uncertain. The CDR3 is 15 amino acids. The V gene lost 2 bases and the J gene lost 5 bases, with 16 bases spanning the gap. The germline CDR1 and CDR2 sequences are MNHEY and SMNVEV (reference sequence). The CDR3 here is CASSLMGFGNDEQYF. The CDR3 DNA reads TGTGCCAGCAGTTTAATGGGATTCGGCAACGACGAGCAGTACTTC.